The 14 T cell receptor beta chains reported below all come from one sample, sequenced in a study of blood T cell repertoires in COVID-19. Libraries were prepared by immunoSEQ multiplex PCR; TCRdb keeps only in-frame clonotypes and omits some of them. The repertoire holds about 76,000 clones, about 81% seen once, with under 30% in the top ten. Sequencing was carried out using peripheral blood. Source of these receptors: a human donor in a cohort sampled during active COVID-19.

The V gene is TRBV10-3, the J gene TRBJ2-7; tentative D call: TRBD2 (6 bases). The CDR3 sequence is 14 residues long. V dropped 3 bases and J dropped 2 bases, with 11 bases sitting between them. Germline values: CDR1 ENHRY, CDR2 SYGVKD. The CDR3 coding sequence is TGTGCCATCAGTGATATGGGGGAGGCCTACGAGCAGTACTTC. Translating gives CAISDMGEAYEQYF.

The rearrangement joins TRBV12-3 or TRBV12-4 to TRBJ1-5; D call uncertain. The CDR3 length is 12 residues. V was shortened by 6 bases and J by 4 bases, with 7 bases between the two germline ends. As DNA, the CDR3 is TGTGCCAGCAGCCTTGAGAATCAGCCCCAGCATTTT. Amino acids: CASSLENQPQHF.

The CDR3 region is CASPSHKSGKTTYEQYF. DNA for the CDR3: TGTGCCAGCCCCTCCCATAAAAGCGGGAAAACGACTTACGAGCAGTACTTC. The chain couples TRBV5-5 to TRBJ2-7; 7 nucleotides agree with TRBD2. V lost 7 bases and J lost 4; bases outside the gene matches: 20. CDR1 SGHKS and CDR2 YYEKEE come from the germline V gene (reference sequence). The CDR3 consists of 17 residues.

On this clone: At the DNA level, this CDR3 is encoded by other sequences in the same sample as well. The chain uses TRBV5-1 and TRBJ1-4, with TRBD1 matching over 9 bases. The junction had 0 bases not matched to a gene; V was cut back by 0 bases and J by 6 bases. CDR3 size: 14 residues. Germline assignment: CDR1 SGHRS and CDR2 YFSETQ. The chain's CDR3 is CASSLGQGDEKLFF. CDR3 nucleotides: TGCGCCAGCAGCTTGGGACAGGGGGATGAAAAACTGTTTTTT.

The chain has TRBV6-2 or TRBV6-3 and TRBJ2-7; D is unclear. This CDR3 contains 12 residues. V lost 2 bases and J lost 2, with 4 bases in between. CDR1 MNHEY and CDR2 SVGEGT come from the germline V gene. The CDR3 DNA reads TGTGCCAGCAGTTACGACACCTACGAGCAGTACTTC. Translating it yields CASSYDTYEQYF.

This sequence joins TRBV3-1 (or the pseudogene TRBV3-2) and TRBJ2-7, with D perhaps TRBD1 (5 bases). Germline assignment: CDR1 LGHDT and CDR2 YNNKEL (reference sequence). The CDR3 is 15 residues long. V shed 2 bases and J shed 7 bases, with 18 bases lying between them. The CDR3 sequence: CASSQTRRASWEQYF. DNA for the CDR3: TGTGCCAGCAGCCAAACTCGCAGGGCCTCCTGGGAGCAGTACTTC.

In this sample, this clone turned up a few times. V gene TRBV7-9 combines with J gene TRBJ2-7, with D possibly being TRBD1 (6 bases). This CDR3 contains 16 residues. CDR1 is SEHNR, CDR2 FQNEAQ, per germline (reference sequence). Deletions cut 4 bases from V and 0 bases from J, with 16 bases between. CDR3 amino acids: CASSSPGQPPSYEQYF. For the CDR3, the DNA is TGTGCCAGCAGCTCTCCGGGACAACCACCCTCCTACGAGCAGTACTTC.

V and J are TRBV7-2 and TRBJ2-2, with 9 bases lining up with TRBD1. The CDR3 is 17 amino acids. The germline V gene encodes CDR1 SGHTA and CDR2 FQGNSA. V was pared by 2 bases and J by 2 bases, with 6 bases of the junction left unmatched. The CDR3 bases are TGTGCCAGCAGCTTAAGGGGGACAGGGCGTAACACCGGGGAGCTGTTTTTT. Protein product: CASSLRGTGRNTGELFF. Full variable domain (rest looked up from reference TRBV7-2 and TRBJ2-2): GAGVSQSPSNKVTEKGKDVELRCDPISGHTALYWYRQSLGQGLEFLIYFQGNSAPDKSGLPSDRFSAERTGGSVSTLTIQRTQQEDSAVYLCASSLRGTGRNTGELFFGEGSRLTVL.

The V gene is TRBV27, the J gene TRBJ1-2; possible D gene TRBD1, 6 bases. Germline-derived CDR1 and CDR2 are MNHEY and SMNVEV (reference sequence). Trimming cost V 10 bases and J 8 bases, with 20 bases left between them. CDR3 length equals 13 residues. CDR3 region: CATQGGGPGGYTF. CDR3 sequence (DNA): TGTGCCACCCAGGGTGGGGGCCCGGGGGGCTACACCTTC.

The V call is TRBV6-4, the J call TRBJ1-5, with a weak D call TRBD1 (5 bases). CDR1 MRHNA and CDR2 SNTAGT come from the germline V gene. V gave up 4 bases and J gave up 4 bases, with 14 bases separating them. The CDR3 runs to 15 residues. CDR3 coding DNA: TGTGCCAGCAGTGTTGCTGGGGGGATAAATCAGCCCCAGCATTTT. It translates to CASSVAGGINQPQHF.

This chain uses TRBV10-2 with TRBJ1-2, with a tentative D call TRBD1 (6 bases). The CDR3 sequence is 13 residues long. Trimming cost V 3 bases and J 5 bases, with 10 bases left between them. Germline V gene data show CDR1 as WSHSY and CDR2 as SAAADI. DNA for the CDR3: TGCGCCAGCAGTGAACAGGGCCCTTATGGCTACACCTTC. It yields the protein CASSEQGPYGYTF.

The J gene is TRBJ1-5, the V gene TRBV28, with D perhaps TRBD1 (6 bases). This CDR3 has 16 amino acids. Germline CDR1 MDHEN, CDR2 SYDVKM. V lost 7 bases and J lost 7, with 23 bases in between. CDR3 sequence (DNA): TGTGCCAGCACCCCAACGGCCTGGGGAGGGGGACAGCCCCAGCATTTT. Encoded protein: CASTPTAWGGGQPQHF.

The rearrangement joins TRBV20-1 to TRBJ2-7, with 7 bases identical to TRBD2. Germline V CDR1 and CDR2: DFQATT, SNEGSKA (reference sequence). The ends lost 3 bases at V and 4 bases at J; junction bases unmatched: 6. The CDR3 totals 13 residues. CDR3 region: CSASDGGMYEQYF. CDR3 sequence (DNA): TGCAGTGCTAGTGACGGGGGGATGTACGAGCAGTACTTC.

CDR3: CASREDRTYEQYF. The CDR3 region has the DNA TGTGCCAGCAGGGAGGACAGGACCTACGAGCAGTACTTC. The chain has TRBV2 and TRBJ2-7; TRBD1 matches 7 bases. CDR1 and CDR2 from the germline V gene are SNHLY and FYNNEI. This CDR3 region has 13 residues. The V gene end was trimmed by 6 bases and the J gene end by 2 bases; junction bases not matched to a gene: 4.